Each of the 4 T cell receptor beta chains below was sequenced from the same sample in a study of PD-1 blockade in classical Hodgkin lymphoma. In every patient, relapse followed autologous stem cell transplantation, while exposure to brentuximab vedotin differed. The method was immunoSEQ multiplex PCR; TCRdb's version includes in-frame clones alone and lacks a portion of them. The sample shows tens of thousands of clones, about 92% of them seen only once. The sequencing here drew on peripheral blood mononuclear cells (PBMCs), taken at baseline. The source of these receptors is a human donor with classical Hodgkin lymphoma.

This chain connects TRBV29-1 to TRBJ1-2; 8 bases align to TRBD1. The J segment lost 1 base and the V segment lost 7 bases, leaving 8 bases of the junction unmatched. Germline V lookup: CDR1 SQVTM, CDR2 ANQGSEA. The CDR3 length is 14 residues. CDR3 amino acids: CSARQGHFNYGYTF. The CDR3 DNA follows: TGCAGCGCTAGACAGGGGCACTTTAACTATGGCTACACCTTC.

This chain joins TRBV13 and TRBJ1-4; a possible D gene is TRBD1 (6 bases). With 2 bases removed from V and 8 bases from J, the gap between germline ends came to 15 bases. Germline V gene data show CDR1 as PRHDT and CDR2 as FYEKMQ (reference sequence). There are 15 residues in the CDR3. This CDR3 reads CASSLWGATREKLFF. The CDR3 DNA is TGTGCCAGCAGCTTATGGGGGGCGACCCGCGAAAAACTGTTTTTT. Combining the CDR3 with reference TRBV13 and TRBJ1-4 gives the whole variable domain AAGVIQSPRHLIKEKRETATLKCYPIPRHDTVYWYQQGPGQDPQFLISFYEKMQSDKGSIPDRFSAQQFSDYHSELNMSSLELGDSALYFCASSLWGATREKLFFGSGTQLSVL.

This rearrangement joins TRBV28 to TRBJ2-1; D is unclear. V shed 2 bases and J shed 0 bases, with 11 bases lying between them. The CDR3 is 16 residues long. Germline V gene lookup returns CDR1 MDHEN and CDR2 SYDVKM. The CDR3 nucleotides are TGTGCCAGCAGTTTAATCGGGTCGAGCTCCTACAATGAGCAGTTCTTC. It translates to CASSLIGSSSYNEQFF.

This clone was seen once. The chain links TRBV7-2 to TRBJ1-6; D is undetermined. From germline, CDR1 is SGHTA and CDR2 FQGNSA. The CDR3 loop spans 12 amino acids. V lost 3 bases and J 9 bases, leaving 6 bases between the germline ends. This CDR3 is CASSFEVSPLHF. DNA of the CDR3: TGTGCCAGCAGCTTTGAGGTTTCACCCCTCCACTTT.